This TCR beta chain came from a study of monozygotic twins with inflammatory bowel disease. Germline CDR1 reads SGHTA; CDR2 reads FQGTGA. CDR3 length equals 16 residues. TCRdb reprocessed the 5' RACE reads; each CDR3 protein has one entry and no DNA is given. This table holds about 200,000 distinct CDR3 sequences. Sequences were obtained from blood. The J gene is TRBJ2-2, the V gene TRBV7-3; the TRBD2 assignment by TCRdb is unverifiable without DNA. The TCR comes from a human donor with ulcerative colitis or Crohn's disease, or a healthy co-twin of an affected twin (not recorded which). The CDR3 sequence is CASSLSGRTFGGELFF.